This T cell receptor beta chain was captured by sequencing in a study of shared clonotypes between healthy human individuals. Study details: The study drew on a couple of women and a few men aged 18 to 49 as donors. Each donor's CD4 naive and CD4 memory cells filled three plates apiece, CD8 naive two, and CD8 memory one.

Points on this clone: Its target is unknown.

Repertoires were generated with immunoSEQ multiplex PCR, while TCRdb's copy carries only in-frame clones and drops some. This table holds approximately 2.4 million clones, 90% to 97% found once. Study-wide results and caveats: Clonotype sharing across several donors was observed for around 5% of naive CD4 clonotypes.

Germline V CDR1 and CDR2: KGHSH, LQKENI. The CDR3 has 15 residues. V shed 4 bases and J 0 bases; nucleotides not matched to a gene: 4. Sequencing was carried out using naive CD4+ T cells sorted from blood. Subset meaning: CD45RA+ positively selected. This clonotype was obtained from a man aged 18 to 30 in good health. The chain couples TRBV18 to TRBJ2-7, with 9 nucleotides matching TRBD1. CDR3 sequence (DNA): TGTGCCAGCTCACGACAGGGGGGAAGCTCCTACGAGCAGTACTTC. It is translated as CASSRQGGSSYEQYF. The full variable domain, with the rest looked up from reference TRBV18 and TRBJ2-7, is NAGVMQNPRHLVRRRGQEARLRCSPMKGHSHVYWYRQLPEEGLKFMVYLQKENIIDESGMPKERFSAEFPKEGPSILRIQQVVRGDSAAYFCASSRQGGSSYEQYFGPGTRLTVT.